What follows describes a single T cell receptor (beta chain). The CDR3 consists of 13 residues. The ends lost 4 bases at V and 5 bases at J; junction bases unmatched: 7. Germline CDR1 and CDR2: SQVTM and ANQGSEA. This entry comes from a study of blood T cell repertoires in COVID-19. Generated by immunoSEQ multiplex PCR, the TCRdb table keeps only in-frame clones and is missing some. The sample yields about 210,000 clones, 80% to 85% seen once. The clonotype originates from a woman in her 70s with COVID-19, enrolled during active disease. This sequence joins TRBV29-1 and TRBJ1-1, with 7 bases matching TRBD1. Sequencing used peripheral blood. The CDR3 sequence: CSVANRGATEAFF. The CDR3 DNA sequence: TGCAGCGTTGCTAACAGGGGAGCGACTGAAGCTTTCTTT.